The 11 T cell receptor beta chains presented below share a single source sample, sequenced in a study of cytomegalovirus exposure and HLA in healthy donors. Measured with immunoSEQ multiplex PCR; TCRdb has only the in-frame clones, and not every one. The sample contains under 250,000 clones, around four fifths of which appear only once. The sequenced sample consisted of PBMCs. The origin of the receptors is a woman aged 18-29 years in good health and CMV-seronegative.

The chain carries TRBV27 and TRBJ1-2; D is unresolved. Germline CDR1 and CDR2: MNHEY and SMNVEV (reference sequence). The CDR3 length is 15 residues. V shed 2 bases and J shed 8 bases, with 18 bases lying between them. CDR3 residues: CASSLIAGNWFGYTF. The CDR3 nucleotides are TGTGCCAGCAGTTTAATCGCGGGCAATTGGTTCGGCTACACCTTC.

There are a few counts of this clone. This chain uses TRBV7-6 with TRBJ2-2; possibly TRBD1 or TRBD2 for D (5 bases each). The V gene lost 0 bases and the J gene lost 6 bases, with 14 bases spanning the gap. This CDR3 is built from 16 residues. Per the germline V gene, CDR1 is SGHVS and CDR2 is FNYEAQ. CDR3 loop: CASSLAGTQGSGELFF. The CDR3 DNA reads TGTGCCAGCAGCTTAGCTGGGACCCAGGGTTCCGGGGAGCTGTTTTTT. Looking up the rest from reference TRBV7-6 and TRBJ2-2 gives the full variable domain: GAGVSQSPRYKVTKRGQDVALRCDPISGHVSLYWYRQALGQGPEFLTYFNYEAQQDKSGLPNDRFSAERPEGSISTLTIQRTEQRDSAMYRCASSLAGTQGSGELFFGEGSRLTVL.

This chain uses TRBV13 with TRBJ2-5; 8 bases match TRBD1. The CDR3 runs 16 residues. J was trimmed by 2 bases and V by 5 bases; bases with no gene match: 10. The germline V gene has CDR1 PRHDT and CDR2 FYEKMQ (reference sequence). The CDR3 region is CASSKGQGGSQETQYF. For the CDR3, the DNA is TGTGCCAGCAGCAAAGGACAGGGAGGTTCTCAAGAGACCCAGTACTTC.

This chain joins TRBV18 and TRBJ2-1; D is perhaps TRBD1 (6 bases). V lost 2 bases and J lost 0, with 8 bases in between. The CDR3 has 15 residues. Looked up from germline, CDR1 is KGHSH and CDR2 is LQKENI. The CDR3 nucleotides are TGTGCCAGCTCACCAGGGGGCAGCTCCTACAATGAGCAGTTCTTC. It is translated as CASSPGGSSYNEQFF.

The V and J genes are TRBV27 and TRBJ2-5; D may be TRBD1 (5 bases). Germline loops: CDR1 MNHEY, CDR2 SMNVEV (reference sequence). Trimming removed 6 bases from V and 2 bases from J, with 16 bases in between. CDR3 length equals 15 residues. The DNA for the CDR3 is TGTGCCAGCAGGTCGCAGGGTTTTATTCAAGAGACCCAGTACTTC. Its translation is CASRSQGFIQETQYF.

The gene calls are TRBV9 and TRBJ1-1; tentatively, D is TRBD1 (6 bases). Germline assignment: CDR1 SGDLS and CDR2 YYNGEE. With 4 bases removed from V and 5 bases from J, the gap between germline ends came to 12 bases. This CDR3 is built from 13 residues. CDR3 sequence: CASSMTGGTEAFF. The CDR3 nucleotides are TGTGCCAGCAGCATGACAGGAGGAACTGAAGCTTTCTTT.

This clone has just a few counts. The chain uses TRBV7-8 and TRBJ1-3; the D is unclear. The CDR3 sequence is 15 residues long. Per germline, CDR1 SGHVS and CDR2 FQNEAQ. V lost 2 bases, J lost 5 bases, and 13 bases lay in between. CDR3 loop: CASSLLGPERNTIYF. The CDR3 nucleotides read TGTGCCAGCAGCTTACTAGGGCCGGAAAGAAACACCATATATTTT.

The V call is TRBV9, the J call TRBJ2-3; no firm D call. Trimming shortened V by 3 bases and J by 2 bases, and 13 bases separated the two germline ends. The CDR3 sequence is 15 residues long. Germline V gene data show CDR1 as SGDLS and CDR2 as YYNGEE. The CDR3 loop reads CASSADGSFTDTQYF. The CDR3 DNA reads TGTGCCAGCAGCGCGGACGGGTCTTTCACAGATACGCAGTATTTT.

The sample holds a few counts of this clone. The genes are TRBV25-1 and TRBJ1-5; TRBD1 agrees at 8 bases. V dropped 4 bases and J dropped 6; count of bases not matched to a gene: 8. CDR3 length: 15 amino acids. Germline lookup yields CDR1 MGHDK and CDR2 SYGVNS. The DNA of the CDR3 is TGTGCCAGCAGTGGACAGGGGAGCGAAAGTCAGCCCCAGCATTTT. Translating it yields CASSGQGSESQPQHF.

The CDR3 spells CSVDVVGRNTQYF. Here the CDR3 DNA reads TGCAGCGTTGATGTGGTCGGACGAAATACGCAGTATTTT. The chain is built from TRBV29-1 and TRBJ2-3; D is ambiguous. CDR3 size: 13 residues. V was pared by 3 bases and J by 7 bases, with 14 bases between. Germline CDR1 and CDR2: SQVTM and ANQGSEA.

The chain links TRBV29-1 to TRBJ1-2; tentative D call: TRBD1 (5 bases). CDR3 length: 15 residues. Germline CDR1 reads SQVTM; CDR2 reads ANQGSEA. V shed 1 base and J shed 5 bases, with 17 bases lying between them. The CDR3 DNA reads TGCAGCGTTGAAGGGGAGGGCAGGGCCCATTATGGCTACACCTTC. Its translation is CSVEGEGRAHYGYTF.